Following are 5 T cell receptor beta chains from one sample sequenced in a study of blood T cell repertoires in COVID-19. Repertoires were generated with immunoSEQ multiplex PCR, while TCRdb's copy carries only in-frame clones and drops some. The table records 170,000 or so clones, around 80% of them present only once. The material sequenced was peripheral blood. These receptors originate from a woman aged 55-69 years with acute or convalescent COVID-19.

This clone was observed once. This sample also contains other DNA sequences that code for the same CDR3. This CDR3 reads CASSLDSNYGYTF. In DNA, the CDR3 is TGTGCCAGCAGCCTGGACAGTAACTATGGCTACACCTTC. V and J are TRBV5-4 and TRBJ1-2; tentative D call: TRBD1 (6 bases). This CDR3 is 13 amino acids long. Germline-derived CDR1 and CDR2 are SGHNT and YYREEE (reference sequence). The V end was cut by 4 bases, the J end by 1 base, with 8 bases between. Full variable domain (remainder filled in from reference TRBV5-4 and TRBJ1-2): ETGVTQSPTHLIKTRGQQVTLRCSSQSGHNTVSWYQQALGQGPQFIFQYYREEENGRGNFPPRFSGLQFPNYSSELNVNALELDDSALYLCASSLDSNYGYTFGSGTRLTVV.

In this sample, this clone turned up a few times. V usage is TRBV7-3 and J usage is TRBJ2-3, with 12 bases aligning to TRBD1. V was clipped by 5 bases and J by 1 base; unmatched bases: 4. Germline CDR1 is SGHTA and CDR2 is FQGTGA. The CDR3 has 16 residues. The CDR3 here is CASSPGTGGRTDTQYF. The CDR3 region has the DNA TGTGCCAGCAGCCCCGGGACAGGGGGCCGCACAGATACGCAGTATTTT.

This sequence joins TRBV12-1 and TRBJ2-3; the table's D gene call, TRBD2, was not cross checked with the DNA. TRBV12-1 is a recognized pseudogene. This CDR3 has 14 amino acids. The CDR3 nucleotides read TGTGCCAGCAGCTTTACTAGGAGCACAGATACGCAGTATTTT. It translates to CASSFTRSTDTQYF.

The chain couples TRBV5-1 to TRBJ2-1; TRBD1 aligns across 8 bases. Losses at the gene ends were 3 bases for V and 1 base for J; bases not matched to a gene: 3. Germline loops: CDR1 SGHRS, CDR2 YFSETQ. The CDR3 covers 15 residues. The CDR3 DNA reads TGCGCCAGCAGCTCACAGGGGGGATCCTACAATGAGCAGTTCTTC. It yields the protein CASSSQGGSYNEQFF.

J is TRBJ2-1 and V is TRBV19, with D maybe TRBD1 (6 bases). The CDR3 runs 18 residues. Germline V gene sequence: CDR1 LNHDA, CDR2 SQIVND (reference sequence). Trimming took 6 bases from V and 6 from J, leaving 27 bases between them. Here the CDR3 DNA reads TGTGCCAGTAGGCGACGGGCAGGGGCTCGGGTTACAAGCAATGAGCAGTTCTTC. The encoded protein is CASRRRAGARVTSNEQFF.